This TCR beta chain comes out of a study of cytomegalovirus exposure and HLA in healthy donors. The study's findings and limits: Across donors, presence/absence analyses took sequencing depth to be roughly uniform.

PCR amplification relied on 60 Vbeta primers (plus 13 Jbeta primers). The table came from immunoSEQ multiplex PCR; TCRdb's copy has only in-frame clones and leaves some out. The sample has about 170,000 clones; roughly 85% are singletons. Details on this clone: Its matching antigen is unknown.

The CDR3 has 14 amino acids. Germline V gene lookup returns CDR1 SGHRS and CDR2 YFSETQ. V shed 7 bases and J 3 bases; nucleotides not matched to a gene: 5. Input material: PBMCs. The receptor's source is a man aged 18 to 30 in good health and CMV-seropositive. J is TRBJ2-1 and V is TRBV5-1; 9 bases are shared with TRBD1. CDR3 sequence (DNA): TGCGCCAGCGTACAGGGGGCTAACTACAATGAGCAGTTCTTC. Its translation is CASVQGANYNEQFF. Variable domain in full (rest from reference TRBV5-1 and TRBJ2-1): KAGVTQTPRYLIKTRGQQVTLSCSPISGHRSVSWYQQTPGQGLQFLFEYFSETQRNKGNFPGRFSGRQFSNSRSEMNVSTLELGDSALYLCASVQGANYNEQFFGPGTRLTVL.